The 18 T cell receptor beta chains below come from one sample, sequenced in a study of Graves' ophthalmopathy and Graves' hyperthyroidism. The study amplified TCR beta CDR3 regions using RNA transcripts. The library came from an HTBI-primed first-round RT-PCR and a second-round multiplex PCR. Via MiXCR, TCRdb re-called the multiplex PCR reads, giving one row per CDR3 protein. The table includes approximately 700,000 distinct CDR3 sequences, roughly 39% detected once. The sequenced sample was peripheral blood. These receptors originate from an adult man with Graves' ophthalmopathy.

Of note for this clonotype: This may arise from a read error, as a much more abundant clone is one base away. A read error is likely, as this CDR3 ends without the conserved phenylalanine or tryptophan. The V and J genes are TRBV5-5 and TRBJ2-5, with TRBD2 matching 11 bases. The V gene end was trimmed by 0 bases and the J gene end by 3 bases; junction bases not matched to a gene: 4. The CDR3 totals 16 residues. Germline CDR1 and CDR2: SGHKS and YYEKEE (reference sequence). For the CDR3, the DNA is TGTGCCAGCAGCTTGGCCCTAGCGGGGGGCGAAGAGACCCAGTACTGC. Translated: CASSLALAGGEETQYC.

This sequence joins TRBV11-2 and TRBJ2-7; D is unresolved. V lost 0 bases to trimming and J lost 0 bases, with 9 bases between them. Germline CDR1 reads SGHAT; CDR2 reads FQNNGV. The CDR3 runs to 15 residues. The DNA of the CDR3 is TGTGCCAGCAGCTTAGATAGGCAGGTCTCCTACGAGCAGTACTTC. Its protein is CASSLDRQVSYEQYF.

This clonotype has at least ten counts. This sequence joins TRBV19 and TRBJ2-7; D call uncertain. V lost 1 base and J lost 0, with 10 bases in between. The CDR3 consists of 15 residues. Germline lookup yields CDR1 LNHDA and CDR2 SQIVND (reference sequence). The CDR3 loop is CASSIGGRSSYEQYF. The CDR3 DNA follows: TGTGCCAGTAGTATAGGAGGACGGAGCTCCTACGAGCAGTACTTC.

This clonotype was counted ten times or more. This sequence joins TRBV5-1 and TRBJ1-4; 8 bases are shared with TRBD1. This CDR3 is built from 14 residues. The V gene end was trimmed by 6 bases and the J gene end by 7 bases; junction bases not matched to a gene: 8. CDR1 and CDR2 from the germline V gene are SGHRS and YFSETQ. The CDR3 DNA reads as TGCGCCAGCACACAGGGGGGCGCGGCTGAAAAACTGTTTTTT. Translation: CASTQGGAAEKLFF. The full variable domain, rest sourced from reference TRBV5-1 and TRBJ1-4, is KAGVTQTPRYLIKTRGQQVTLSCSPISGHRSVSWYQQTPGQGLQFLFEYFSETQRNKGNFPGRFSGRQFSNSRSEMNVSTLELGDSALYLCASTQGGAAEKLFFGSGTQLSVL.

This clonotype was seen at least ten times. The chain recombines TRBV19 with TRBJ2-5; weak D call: TRBD1 (6 bases). The V gene's germline CDR1 is LNHDA and CDR2 SQIVND (reference sequence). This CDR3 is 13 amino acids long. Trimming shortened V by 5 bases and J by 4 bases, and 11 bases separated the two germline ends. CDR3 coding DNA: TGTGCCAGTAGTCAGGGGCGATCAGAGACCCAGTACTTC. Protein product: CASSQGRSETQYF.

This clonotype was seen many times. The V and J genes are TRBV20-1 and TRBJ1-1; D is possibly TRBD1 (6 bases). CDR3 length: 15 amino acids. From germline, CDR1 is DFQATT and CDR2 SNEGSKA (reference sequence). The germline V and J ends were trimmed by 0 bases and 1 base, with 12 bases remaining between them. CDR3 DNA: TGCAGTGCTAGAGATGAGGGCAGGGGGAACACTGAAGCTTTCTTT. This translates into CSARDEGRGNTEAFF.

Only a few counts were recorded for this clonotype. J is TRBJ2-2 and V is TRBV5-8; 10 bases map to TRBD2. This CDR3 contains 15 residues. The trim removed 4 bases at V and 4 bases at J, leaving 4 bases unmatched. Germline V CDR1 and CDR2: SGHTS, YDEGEE. In DNA form, the CDR3 reads TGTGCCAGCAGCGCTAGCGGGAGTATCACCGGGGAGCTGTTTTTT. It translates to CASSASGSITGELFF.

This chain links TRBV9 with TRBJ2-2, with D possibly called TRBD1 or TRBD2 (5 bases each). The CDR3 is 14 residues long. V lost 4 bases and J 4 bases, leaving 11 bases between the germline ends. Germline V gene lookup returns CDR1 SGDLS and CDR2 YYNGEE. The CDR3 DNA reads as TGTGCCAGCAGCCCTTGGGACGGCACCGGGGAGCTGTTTTTT. This gives the protein CASSPWDGTGELFF.

The gene calls are TRBV7-8 and TRBJ1-1; D is ambiguous. The CDR3 is 14 residues long. V lost 0 bases and J lost 11, with 16 bases in between. Germline V gene data show CDR1 as SGHVS and CDR2 as FQNEAQ. CDR3 nucleotides: TGTGCCAGCAGCTTAGCACAGCTTCCCTACGAGGCTTTCTTT. It encodes CASSLAQLPYEAFF.

This clonotype occurred a few times. CDR3 coding DNA: TGCAGTGCTAGGGAACCGGGACTAGCGGGAGCCGGGGAGCTGTTTTTT. This gives the protein CSAREPGLAGAGELFF. The chain uses TRBV20-1 and TRBJ2-2, with 14 nucleotides matching TRBD2. The trim removed 3 bases at V and 6 bases at J, leaving 6 bases unmatched. Germline V gives CDR1 DFQATT, CDR2 SNEGSKA (reference sequence). This CDR3 contains 16 residues.

The J gene is TRBJ1-1, the V gene TRBV2; tentative D call: TRBD1 (5 bases). Per the germline V gene, CDR1 is SNHLY and CDR2 is FYNNEI. V was trimmed by 5 bases and J by 4 bases, leaving 11 bases between them. CDR3 length: 13 residues. The CDR3 DNA reads TGTGCCAGCAGTTTATGGAGGGGCACTGAAGCTTTCTTT. This sequence encodes CASSLWRGTEAFF.

Only a few counts were recorded for this clonotype. V usage is TRBV10-3 and J usage is TRBJ1-2; no firm D call. CDR1 and CDR2 (germline): ENHRY, SYGVKD. This CDR3 has 13 amino acids. Trimming left V 4 bases short and J 2 bases short, with 8 bases between. CDR3 in amino acids: CAISVGPNYGYTF. As DNA, the CDR3 is TGTGCCATCAGTGTTGGGCCAAACTATGGCTACACCTTC.

J is TRBJ2-2 and V is TRBV15, with D possibly matching TRBD1 (5 bases). Germline CDR1 reads LNHNV; CDR2 reads YYDKDF (reference sequence). Between the trimmed V and J ends, which lost 0 bases and 7 bases, there was a span of 12 bases. The CDR3 length is 15 residues. CDR3: CATSRDLGRDGELFF. In DNA form, the CDR3 reads TGTGCCACCAGCAGAGATCTTGGCAGGGACGGGGAGCTGTTTTTT.

This clonotype was recorded at least ten times. The chain is built from TRBV6-5 and TRBJ2-7; no reliable D call. CDR3 size: 13 residues. Germline CDR1 MNHEY, CDR2 SVGAGI. Trimming left V 0 bases short and J 3 bases short, with 6 bases between. CDR3 protein: CASSYSAHYEQYF. The DNA for the CDR3 is TGTGCCAGCAGTTACTCGGCGCACTACGAGCAGTACTTC.

The chain joins TRBV2 to TRBJ1-3; D might be TRBD1 (5 bases). Germline V gene sequence: CDR1 SNHLY, CDR2 FYNNEI. This CDR3 contains 13 residues. The V end lost 10 bases, the J end lost 4 bases, and 14 bases lay between the germline ends. The CDR3 sequence is CATQGRAGNTIYF. The CDR3 DNA sequence: TGTGCCACCCAGGGCAGGGCCGGAAACACCATATATTTT.

As regards this clonotype: Without the conserved terminal phenylalanine or tryptophan, this CDR3 likely stems from a read error. It is unclear where the CDR3 begins or ends on the DNA, so no DNA is shown, and the CDR3 is as TCRdb lists it. The chain uses TRBV24-1 and TRBJ2-7. Germline V CDR1 and CDR2: KGHDR, SFDVKD. Both ends counted, the CDR3 spans 8 residues. CDR3 sequence reads: CATSAYIT.

The V and J genes are TRBV6-5 and TRBJ2-7; 9 nucleotides agree with TRBD1. CDR3 length: 14 residues. The germline V gene has CDR1 MNHEY and CDR2 SVGAGI. J gave up 4 bases and V 7 bases, and 8 bases lay outside the gene matches. The CDR3 loop is CASMDRGLSYEQYF. CDR3 DNA sequence: TGTGCCAGCATGGACAGGGGTTTAAGTTACGAGCAGTACTTC.

This sequence joins TRBV7-2 and TRBJ2-5; tentatively, D is TRBD1 (7 bases). Deletions cut 10 bases from V and 5 bases from J, with 17 bases between. This CDR3 has 13 residues. The germline gives CDR1 SGHTA, CDR2 FQGNSA. The CDR3 region has the DNA TGTGCCACCGGAGGGGGCGTCCGGGAGACCCAGTACTTC. The encoded protein is CATGGGVRETQYF. Full variable domain (remainder filled in from reference TRBV7-2 and TRBJ2-5): GAGVSQSPSNKVTEKGKDVELRCDPISGHTALYWYRQSLGQGLEFLIYFQGNSAPDKSGLPSDRFSAERTGGSVSTLTIQRTQQEDSAVYLCATGGGVRETQYFGPGTRLLVL.